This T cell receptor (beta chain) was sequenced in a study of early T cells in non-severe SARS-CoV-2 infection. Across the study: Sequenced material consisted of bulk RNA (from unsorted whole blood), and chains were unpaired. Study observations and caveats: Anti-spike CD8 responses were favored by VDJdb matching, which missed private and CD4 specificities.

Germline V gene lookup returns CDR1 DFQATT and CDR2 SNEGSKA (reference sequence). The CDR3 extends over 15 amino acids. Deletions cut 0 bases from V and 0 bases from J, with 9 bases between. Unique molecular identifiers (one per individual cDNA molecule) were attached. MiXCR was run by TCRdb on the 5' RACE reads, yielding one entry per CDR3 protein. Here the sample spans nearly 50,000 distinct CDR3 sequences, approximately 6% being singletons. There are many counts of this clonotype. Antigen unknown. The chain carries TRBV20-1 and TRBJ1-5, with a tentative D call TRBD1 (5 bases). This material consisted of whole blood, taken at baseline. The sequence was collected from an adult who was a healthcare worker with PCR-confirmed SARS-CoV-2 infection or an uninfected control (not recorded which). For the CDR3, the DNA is TGCAGTGCTAGAGATCGGGGGTATAGCAATCAGCCCCAGCATTTT. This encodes CSARDRGYSNQPQHF.